The present T cell receptor beta chain was sequenced within a study of blood T cell repertoires in COVID-19. As for the study in general: Sites in the United States, Italy and Spain provided acute and convalescent COVID-19 samples.

CDR1 is MGHRA and CDR2 is YSYEKL in the germline V gene. This CDR3 is built from 17 residues. Trimming took 1 base from V and 5 from J, leaving 17 bases between them. The age range of participants was 18 to 89 years, with residence in about two dozen US areas. Participant reports of clinical history set cohort assignment. Only in-frame clones appear in the TCRdb table, and some are missing; sequencing was by immunoSEQ multiplex PCR. In the table there are about 460,000 clones, 75% to 90% of which are singletons. The chain uses TRBV4-1 and TRBJ1-4; no clear D. Material for sequencing was PBMCs or T cells enriched from blood (not recorded which). This clonotype was obtained from a woman aged 60-70 years who had recovered from COVID-19. The CDR3 region is CASSQGPIGRGNEKLFF. CDR3 nucleotides: TGCGCCAGCAGCCAAGGCCCCATCGGACGGGGAAATGAAAAACTGTTTTTT.